Presented here are 7 T cell receptor beta chains from one specimen sequenced in a study of shared clonotypes between healthy human individuals. The data were produced by immunoSEQ multiplex PCR, yet TCRdb's version contains in-frame clones alone and is incomplete. The table includes around 940,000 clones, about 80% detected once. Sequences were obtained from memory CD4+ T cells sorted from blood. Subset given: CD45RA-negative fraction. Receptors were obtained from a man between 18 and 29 years old in good health.

This clone occurred many times. This chain links TRBV11-2 with TRBJ2-2; TRBD1 might be the D (6 bases). The V end lost 2 bases, the J end lost 2 bases, and 12 bases lay between the germline ends. In germline, CDR1 is SGHAT, CDR2 FQNNGV. This CDR3 contains 16 residues. The CDR3 coding sequence is TGTGCCAGCAGCTTAAATGCAGGGGCAAACACCGGGGAGCTGTTTTTT. Translated: CASSLNAGANTGELFF.

The V and J genes are TRBV19 and TRBJ1-2; 7 bases are a match to TRBD1. This CDR3 contains 19 residues. Trimming removed 5 bases from V and 1 base from J; junction bases left unmatched: 19. Germline CDR1 LNHDA, CDR2 SQIVND (reference sequence). Written as DNA, the CDR3 is TGTGCCAGTAGTTTAAGGACAGGCCTCATTCCCGAGTATAACTATGGCTACACCTTC. Protein: CASSLRTGLIPEYNYGYTF.

This clone showed up just a few times. This chain joins TRBV2 and TRBJ2-2, with TRBD1 matching over 7 bases. The CDR3 totals 13 residues. CDR1 and CDR2 (germline): SNHLY, FYNNEI. Trimming took 9 bases from V and 3 from J; bases not matched to a gene: 4. CDR3 protein: CASTQGYTGELFF. CDR3 coding DNA: TGTGCCAGTACACAGGGGTACACCGGGGAGCTGTTTTTT.

This rearrangement joins TRBV29-1 to TRBJ2-5, with D unclear. The V gene's germline CDR1 is SQVTM and CDR2 ANQGSEA. V was shortened by 4 bases and J by 4 bases, with 10 bases between the two germline ends. This CDR3 region has 12 residues. CDR3 coding DNA: TGCAGCGTTGCTGACAAACGAGAGACCCAGTACTTC. The encoded protein is CSVADKRETQYF.

The V call is TRBV6-6, the J call TRBJ1-4, with D uncertain. From germline, CDR1 is MNHNY and CDR2 SVGAGI (reference sequence). V gave up 6 bases and J gave up 6 bases, with 8 bases separating them. This CDR3 region has 12 residues. The CDR3 here is CASRRKDEKLFF. CDR3 DNA sequence: TGTGCCAGCAGGCGGAAGGATGAAAAACTGTTTTTT.

The chain carries TRBV30 and TRBJ1-6, with 7 nucleotides matching TRBD1. The CDR3 is 14 amino acids. CDR1 GTSNPN and CDR2 SVGIG come from the germline V gene (reference sequence). Trimming cost V 5 bases and J 9 bases; bases outside gene matches: 10. The CDR3 DNA reads as TGTGCCTGGGCGATTACAGGGGTCGGTTCACCCCTCCACTTT. Translating gives CAWAITGVGSPLHF.

This sequence joins TRBV6-5 and TRBJ2-7; 8 bases align to TRBD1. Trimming cost V 7 bases and J 4 bases; bases outside gene matches: 6. This CDR3 region has 13 residues. Germline-derived CDR1 and CDR2 are MNHEY and SVGAGI. CDR3 protein: CASKPGGSYEQYF. The CDR3 DNA sequence: TGTGCCAGCAAGCCAGGGGGCAGTTACGAGCAGTACTTC.